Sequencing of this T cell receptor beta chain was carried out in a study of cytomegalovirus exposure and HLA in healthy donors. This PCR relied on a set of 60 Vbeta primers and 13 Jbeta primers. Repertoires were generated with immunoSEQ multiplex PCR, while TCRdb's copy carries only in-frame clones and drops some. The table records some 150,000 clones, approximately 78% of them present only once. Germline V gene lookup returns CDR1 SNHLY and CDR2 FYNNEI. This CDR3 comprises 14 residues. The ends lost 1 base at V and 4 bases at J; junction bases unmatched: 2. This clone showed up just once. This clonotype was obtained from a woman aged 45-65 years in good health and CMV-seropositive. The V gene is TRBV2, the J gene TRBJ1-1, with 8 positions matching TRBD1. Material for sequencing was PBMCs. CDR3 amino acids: CASSEGRGPTEAFF. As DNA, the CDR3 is TGTGCCAGCAGTGAAGGCAGGGGGCCCACTGAAGCTTTCTTT.